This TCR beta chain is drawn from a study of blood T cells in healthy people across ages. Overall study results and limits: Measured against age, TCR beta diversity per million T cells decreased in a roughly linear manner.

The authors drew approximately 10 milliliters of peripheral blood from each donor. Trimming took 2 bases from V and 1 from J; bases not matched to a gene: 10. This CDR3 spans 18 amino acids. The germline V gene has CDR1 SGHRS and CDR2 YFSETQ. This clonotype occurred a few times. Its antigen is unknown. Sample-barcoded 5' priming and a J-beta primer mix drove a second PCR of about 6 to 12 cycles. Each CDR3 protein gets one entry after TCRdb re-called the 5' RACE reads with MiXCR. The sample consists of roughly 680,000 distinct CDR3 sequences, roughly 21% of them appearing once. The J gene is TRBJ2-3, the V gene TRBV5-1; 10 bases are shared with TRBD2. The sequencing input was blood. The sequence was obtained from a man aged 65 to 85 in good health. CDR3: CASSLIPGTSERTDTQYF. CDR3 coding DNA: TGCGCCAGCAGCTTAATACCCGGGACTAGCGAGCGCACAGATACGCAGTATTTT. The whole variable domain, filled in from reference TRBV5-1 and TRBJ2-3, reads KAGVTQTPRYLIKTRGQQVTLSCSPISGHRSVSWYQQTPGQGLQFLFEYFSETQRNKGNFPGRFSGRQFSNSRSEMNVSTLELGDSALYLCASSLIPGTSERTDTQYFGPGTRLTVL.